The 26 T cell receptor beta chains below all came from one sample that was sequenced in a study of cytotoxic CD8 clonotypes in ibrutinib-treated CLL. TCRdb's table, derived via immunoSEQ multiplex PCR, lists solely in-frame clones and lacks some. The profile shows roughly 51,000 clones, around half of them singletons. Sequences were derived from PBMCs, sampled after 12 months of ibrutinib treatment. Receptors were obtained from a human donor with chronic lymphocytic leukemia.

The gene calls are TRBV29-1 and TRBJ1-4; no clear D. This CDR3 is built from 14 residues. Germline-derived CDR1 and CDR2 are SQVTM and ANQGSEA. V was pared by 5 bases and J by 4 bases, with 14 bases between. Written as DNA, the CDR3 is TGCAGCGTTCGTAGGCAGCCCCATAATGAAAAACTGTTTTTT. Protein product: CSVRRQPHNEKLFF. The full variable domain, rest sourced from reference TRBV29-1 and TRBJ1-4, is SAVISQKPSRDICQRGTSLTIQCQVDSQVTMMFWYRQQPGQSLTLIATANQGSEATYESGFVIDKFPISRPNLTFSTLTVSNMSPEDSSIYLCSVRRQPHNEKLFFGSGTQLSVL.

The rearrangement joins TRBV27 to TRBJ2-1; 7 bases align to TRBD1. This CDR3 has 16 amino acids. V shed 5 bases and J 10 bases; nucleotides not matched to a gene: 17. CDR1 MNHEY and CDR2 SMNVEV come from the germline V gene (reference sequence). Written as DNA, the CDR3 is TGTGCCAGCAGTCGTACCTGGACAGGCCGGCCCCCCGAGCAGTTCTTC. Translating gives CASSRTWTGRPPEQFF.

Many counts were recorded for this clone. The chain combines TRBV15 with TRBJ1-2; D is perhaps TRBD1 (6 bases). With 2 bases removed from V and 5 bases from J, the gap between germline ends came to 15 bases. The CDR3 sequence is 15 residues long. Germline-derived CDR1 and CDR2 are LNHNV and YYDKDF (reference sequence). The CDR3 spells CATSRLYRAGYGYTF. The CDR3 DNA follows: TGTGCCACCAGCAGACTTTACAGGGCTGGGTATGGCTACACCTTC.

The V gene is TRBV10-3, the J gene TRBJ2-3; D unclear. CDR1 is ENHRY and CDR2 is SYGVKD in the germline V gene. Trimming removed 0 bases from V and 6 bases from J, with 4 bases in between. The CDR3 spans 12 residues. The CDR3 is CAISESGDTQYF. Written as DNA, the CDR3 is TGTGCCATCAGTGAGTCAGGGGATACGCAGTATTTT.

V and J are TRBV10-3 and TRBJ2-7; D is possibly TRBD1 (5 bases). Germline V CDR1 and CDR2: ENHRY, SYGVKD. The length of the CDR3 is 13 residues. The V and J ends lost 1 base and 3 bases respectively, with 7 bases between them. CDR3: CAISEFDSYEQYF. The CDR3 DNA follows: TGTGCCATCAGTGAGTTCGACAGCTACGAGCAGTACTTC.

This chain links TRBV19 with TRBJ2-1; D is ambiguous. Trimming pared 0 bases from V and 3 bases from J, leaving 6 bases between. This CDR3 spans 14 amino acids. Germline loops: CDR1 LNHDA, CDR2 SQIVND (reference sequence). The CDR3 sequence: CASSIEGNYNEQFF. DNA for the CDR3: TGTGCCAGTAGTATAGAAGGCAACTACAATGAGCAGTTCTTC.

This sequence joins TRBV12-2 and TRBJ2-7. TRBV12-2 is annotated as a pseudogene. The CDR3 covers 15 residues. The DNA for the CDR3 is TGTGCAAGTTCTCTCAAGGGTCTTTTTACCTACGAGCAGTACTTC. This codes for CASSLKGLFTYEQYF.

The table lists this clone with a count of one. At one end, the junction sequence differs from germline, possibly due to a read error. The chain carries TRBV19 and TRBJ2-5; possibly TRBD2 for D (6 bases). Germline CDR1 is LNHDA and CDR2 is SQIVND (reference sequence). The CDR3 has 14 residues. CDR3 nucleotide sequence: TGTGCTAGTAGTACCCGGGACTTTCAGGGGACCCAGTACTTC. Translating it yields CASSTRDFQGTQYF.

In its sample, this clone was seen a few times. The gene calls are TRBV19 and TRBJ2-5, with no clear D. With 7 bases removed from V and 0 bases from J, the gap between germline ends came to 3 bases. The CDR3 has 11 residues. The V gene's germline CDR1 is LNHDA and CDR2 SQIVND (reference sequence). The CDR3 here is CASTNQETQYF. Here the CDR3 DNA reads TGTGCCAGTACCAACCAAGAGACCCAGTACTTC.

The chain is built from TRBV25-1 and TRBJ2-2, with 11 bases fitting TRBD2. There are 17 residues in the CDR3. The junction had 5 bases not matched to a gene; V was cut back by 0 bases and J by 5 bases. Germline CDR1 reads MGHDK; CDR2 reads SYGVNS. CDR3 loop: CASSEYGLAGGTGELFF. CDR3 sequence (DNA): TGTGCCAGCAGTGAATACGGACTAGCGGGTGGTACCGGGGAGCTGTTTTTT.

This chain uses TRBV15 with TRBJ1-5; tentative D call: TRBD1 (6 bases). V dropped 6 bases and J dropped 3 bases, with 15 bases sitting between them. This CDR3 is built from 15 residues. Germline assignment: CDR1 LNHNV and CDR2 YYDKDF (reference sequence). The CDR3 loop is CATSTQWGHNQPQHF. CDR3 sequence (DNA): TGTGCCACCAGTACGCAGTGGGGACACAATCAGCCCCAGCATTTT. The full variable domain, with the rest looked up from reference TRBV15 and TRBJ1-5, is DAMVIQNPRYQVTQFGKPVTLSCSQTLNHNVMYWYQQKSSQAPKLLFHYYDKDFNNEADTPDNFQSRRPNTSFCFLDIRSPGLGDTAMYLCATSTQWGHNQPQHFGDGTRLSIL.

The rearrangement joins TRBV7-9 to TRBJ2-1, with a possible D match to TRBD2 (6 bases). Trimming removed 4 bases at V and 1 base at J, with 14 bases between. CDR1 is SEHNR and CDR2 is FQNEAQ in the germline V gene (reference sequence). This CDR3 contains 16 residues. DNA for the CDR3: TGTGCCAGCAGCTCCAGCCCCGCGGGATCCTACAATGAGCAGTTCTTC. It specifies CASSSSPAGSYNEQFF.

This chain uses TRBV6-1 with TRBJ1-1; perhaps TRBD1 as D (6 bases). V was trimmed by 8 bases and J by 4 bases, leaving 17 bases between them. Germline CDR1 MNHNS, CDR2 SASEGT. The CDR3 is 14 residues long. The CDR3 bases are TGTGCCAGCTTAACCACAGGGTCCGTCACTGAAGCTTTCTTT. Amino acid sequence: CASLTTGSVTEAFF.

This chain links TRBV5-8 with TRBJ2-5; 16 bases line up with TRBD2. The V gene end was trimmed by 4 bases and the J gene end by 3 bases; junction bases not matched to a gene: 3. CDR1 and CDR2 (germline): SGHTS, YDEGEE. This CDR3 spans 16 amino acids. The CDR3 DNA is TGTGCCAGCAGCCAGGGACTAGCGGGAGGGGAAGAGACCCAGTACTTC. Protein sequence: CASSQGLAGGEETQYF.

This clone was picked up many times. The chain joins TRBV5-1 to TRBJ1-3, with 8 bases aligning to TRBD1. The V gene end was trimmed by 0 bases and the J gene end by 4 bases; junction bases not matched to a gene: 3. CDR3 size: 15 residues. The germline gives CDR1 SGHRS, CDR2 YFSETQ. The CDR3 DNA reads as TGCGCCAGCAGCTTGGGGACAGGGATCGGAAACACCATATATTTT. It yields the protein CASSLGTGIGNTIYF.

This clone was seen a few times. The chain joins TRBV30 to TRBJ1-2, with D possibly TRBD1 on 5 matching bases. Trimming stripped 3 bases from V and 4 bases from J, with 15 bases between. This CDR3 contains 14 residues. Germline CDR1 and CDR2: GTSNPN and SVGIG (reference sequence). As DNA, the CDR3 is TGTGCCTGGAGGGGGCTCCAGGGCGGCTATGGCTACACCTTC. This encodes CAWRGLQGGYGYTF.

This clone came up a few times. The rearrangement uses TRBV6-6 and TRBJ1-4; possible D gene TRBD1, 6 bases. This CDR3 has 15 amino acids. Germline values: CDR1 MNHNY, CDR2 SVGAGI (reference sequence). V was pared by 6 bases and J by 8 bases, with 19 bases between. The CDR3 protein is CASSSGQTGAEKLFF. The CDR3 nucleotides are TGTGCCAGCAGCTCTGGACAGACCGGAGCCGAAAAACTGTTTTTT.

The chain combines TRBV19 with TRBJ2-3; TRBD1 matches 9 bases. This CDR3 has 15 residues. Trimming took 10 bases from V and 2 from J; bases not matched to a gene: 10. Germline CDR1 and CDR2: LNHDA and SQIVND (reference sequence). DNA of the CDR3: TGTGCCACCACGGACAGGGGATCTCTCACAGATACGCAGTATTTT. It codes for CATTDRGSLTDTQYF.

In this sample, this clone turned up a few times. The DNA for the CDR3 is TGCAGCGGCGGGGGCACTAGCACAGATACGCAGTATTTT. Protein product: CSGGGTSTDTQYF. The gene calls are TRBV29-1 and TRBJ2-3; D possibly corresponds to TRBD2 (7 bases). Germline V CDR1 and CDR2: SQVTM, ANQGSEA. This CDR3 region has 13 residues. V was clipped by 7 bases and J by 0 bases, with 11 bases between them.

This clone has more than one count but fewer than ten. The chain uses TRBV6-6 and TRBJ2-5; TRBD2 matches at 8 bases. Per the germline V gene, CDR1 is MNHNY and CDR2 is SVGAGI (reference sequence). The CDR3 is 14 residues long. Trimming took 8 bases from V and 5 from J; bases not matched to a gene: 10. The CDR3 spells CASRGSGSRETQYF. In DNA, the CDR3 is TGTGCCAGCCGGGGGAGCGGGAGCCGGGAGACCCAGTACTTC.

This clone was seen only a few times. J is TRBJ2-7 and V is TRBV5-1; D might be TRBD1 (7 bases). The CDR3 has 14 residues. Germline CDR1 and CDR2: SGHRS and YFSETQ. The V gene lost 5 bases and the J gene lost 0 bases, with 12 bases spanning the gap. The CDR3: CASREGASSYEQYF. The CDR3 bases are TGCGCCAGCAGGGAGGGGGCGAGCTCCTACGAGCAGTACTTC.

In regard to this clone: Germline is not matched at one junction end, which may reflect a read error. The chain has TRBV5-3 and TRBJ1-1; D might be TRBD1 (5 bases). TRBV5-3 is labeled an ORF, and its function is uncertain. The CDR3 is made up of 12 amino acids. The CDR3 is CASSWDGTEAFF. The CDR3 nucleotides read TGTGCCAGCAGCTGGGACGGCACTGAAGCTTTCTTT.

V and J are TRBV4-1 and TRBJ2-2, with 8 bases identical to TRBD2. The CDR3 covers 16 residues. The trim removed 0 bases at V and 6 bases at J, leaving 6 bases unmatched. CDR1 and CDR2 from the germline V gene are MGHRA and YSYEKL. The CDR3 spells CASSQDRSGSSGELFF. DNA of the CDR3: TGCGCCAGCAGCCAAGATCGGAGCGGGAGCTCCGGGGAGCTGTTTTTT.

This clone has at least ten counts. The chain joins TRBV7-3 to TRBJ1-4; D possibly corresponds to TRBD1 (5 bases). CDR3 size: 13 residues. Germline values: CDR1 SGHTA, CDR2 FQGTGA. Deletions cut 5 bases from V and 3 bases from J, with 7 bases between. The CDR3 loop reads CASSPGSNEKLFF. The DNA of the CDR3 is TGTGCCAGCAGCCCAGGGTCTAATGAAAAACTGTTTTTT. Full variable domain (outside the CDR3, taken from reference TRBV7-3 and TRBJ1-4): GAGVSQTPSNKVTEKGKYVELRCDPISGHTALYWYRQSLGQGPEFLIYFQGTGAADDSGLPNDRFFAVRPEGSVSTLKIQRTERGDSAVYLCASSPGSNEKLFFGSGTQLSVL.

This chain joins TRBV28 and TRBJ1-5; unclear D gene. This CDR3 is built from 15 residues. V lost 3 bases, J lost 3 bases, and 12 bases lay in between. Germline-derived CDR1 and CDR2 are MDHEN and SYDVKM. The CDR3 coding sequence is TGTGCCAGCAGTTTCCAGGCTCTTCTCAATCAGCCCCAGCATTTT. Translated: CASSFQALLNQPQHF.

The V and J genes are TRBV29-1 and TRBJ2-3, with D perhaps matching TRBD2 (6 bases). The CDR3 is 14 residues long. The V end was cut by 6 bases, the J end by 0 bases, with 13 bases between. CDR1 is SQVTM, CDR2 ANQGSEA, per germline. The CDR3 DNA sequence: TGCAGCGTCCGAAGCGGGCTGAGCACAGATACGCAGTATTTT. Translation gives CSVRSGLSTDTQYF.